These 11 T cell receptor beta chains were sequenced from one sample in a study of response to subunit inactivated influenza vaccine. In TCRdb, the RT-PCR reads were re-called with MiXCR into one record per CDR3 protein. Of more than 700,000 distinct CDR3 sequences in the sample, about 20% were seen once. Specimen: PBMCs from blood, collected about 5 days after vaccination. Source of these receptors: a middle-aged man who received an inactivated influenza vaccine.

The CDR3 here is CSADGGTLFEQYF. The CDR3 DNA reads TGCAGTGCCGACGGGGGAACACTCTTCGAGCAGTACTTC. The V gene is TRBV20-1, the J gene TRBJ2-7, with D possibly being TRBD2 (6 bases). The V and J ends lost 6 bases and 6 bases respectively, with 18 bases between them. The V gene's germline CDR1 is DFQATT and CDR2 SNEGSKA (reference sequence). CDR3 length: 13 amino acids.

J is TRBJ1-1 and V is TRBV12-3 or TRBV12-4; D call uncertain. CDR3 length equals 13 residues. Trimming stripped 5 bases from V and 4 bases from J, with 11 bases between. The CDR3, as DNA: TGTGCCAGCAGTCCCCGGTCTAGCACTGAAGCTTTCTTT. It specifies CASSPRSSTEAFF.

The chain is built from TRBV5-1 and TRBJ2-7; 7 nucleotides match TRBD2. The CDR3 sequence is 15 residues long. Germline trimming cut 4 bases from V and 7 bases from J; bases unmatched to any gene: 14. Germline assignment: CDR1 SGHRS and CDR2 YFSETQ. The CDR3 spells CASSPSGSGVSEQYF. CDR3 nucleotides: TGCGCCAGCAGCCCCTCCGGGAGCGGGGTGAGTGAGCAGTACTTC.

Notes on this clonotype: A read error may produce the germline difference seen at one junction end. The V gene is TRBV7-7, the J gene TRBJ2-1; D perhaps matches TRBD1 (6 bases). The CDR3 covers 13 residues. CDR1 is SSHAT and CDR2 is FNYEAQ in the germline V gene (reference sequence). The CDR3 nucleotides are TGTGCTAGCAGCGAAAACACAGGGAATGAGCAGTTCTTC. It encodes CASSENTGNEQFF.

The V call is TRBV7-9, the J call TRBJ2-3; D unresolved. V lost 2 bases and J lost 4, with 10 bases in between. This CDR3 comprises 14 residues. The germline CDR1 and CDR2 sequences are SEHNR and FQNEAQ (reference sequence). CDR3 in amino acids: CASSLIGIPDTQYF. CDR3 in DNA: TGTGCCAGCAGCTTAATAGGGATTCCAGATACGCAGTATTTT.

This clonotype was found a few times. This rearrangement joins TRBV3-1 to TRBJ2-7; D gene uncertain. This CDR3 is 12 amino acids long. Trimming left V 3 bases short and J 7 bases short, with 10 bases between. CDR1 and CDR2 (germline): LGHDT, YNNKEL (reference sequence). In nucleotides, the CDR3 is TGTGCCAGCAGCCAGGGCCGTACGGAGCAGTACTTC. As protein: CASSQGRTEQYF.

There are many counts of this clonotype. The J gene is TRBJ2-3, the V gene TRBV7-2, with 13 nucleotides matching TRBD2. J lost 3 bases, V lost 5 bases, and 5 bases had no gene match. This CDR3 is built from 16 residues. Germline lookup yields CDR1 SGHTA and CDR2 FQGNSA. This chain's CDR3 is CASSITSGGGTDTQYF. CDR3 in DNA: TGTGCCAGCAGCATCACTAGCGGGGGGGGGACAGATACGCAGTATTTT. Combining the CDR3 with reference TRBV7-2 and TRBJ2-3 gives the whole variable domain GAGVSQSPSNKVTEKGKDVELRCDPISGHTALYWYRQSLGQGLEFLIYFQGNSAPDKSGLPSDRFSAERTGGSVSTLTIQRTQQEDSAVYLCASSITSGGGTDTQYFGPGTRLTVL.

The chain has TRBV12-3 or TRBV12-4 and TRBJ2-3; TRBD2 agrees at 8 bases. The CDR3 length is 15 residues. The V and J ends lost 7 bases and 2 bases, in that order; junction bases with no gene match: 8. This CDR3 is CASNPGGGITDTQYF. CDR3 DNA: TGTGCCAGCAACCCGGGGGGGGGGATCACAGATACGCAGTATTTT.

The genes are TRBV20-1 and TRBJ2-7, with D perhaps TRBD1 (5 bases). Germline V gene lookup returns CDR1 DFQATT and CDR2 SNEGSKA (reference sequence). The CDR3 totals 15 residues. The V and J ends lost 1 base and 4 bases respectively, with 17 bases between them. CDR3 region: CSARATGSMAYEQYF. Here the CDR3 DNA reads TGCAGTGCTAGAGCCACAGGTTCTATGGCGTACGAGCAGTACTTC.

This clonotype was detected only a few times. As DNA, the CDR3 is TGTGCCAGCAGTTACGCCCAAGAGCAGTTCTTC. It encodes CASSYAQEQFF. V is TRBV6-5 and J is TRBJ2-1, with D uncertain. This CDR3 has 11 amino acids. Between the trimmed V and J ends, which lost 2 bases and 10 bases, there was a span of 6 bases. The V gene's germline CDR1 is MNHEY and CDR2 SVGAGI.

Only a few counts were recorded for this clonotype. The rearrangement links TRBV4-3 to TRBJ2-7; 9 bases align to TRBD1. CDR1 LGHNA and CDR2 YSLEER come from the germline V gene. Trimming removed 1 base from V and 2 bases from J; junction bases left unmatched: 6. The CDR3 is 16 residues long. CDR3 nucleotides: TGCGCCAGCAGCCAAGCGCGGACAGGGGTGACCTACGAGCAGTACTTC. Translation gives CASSQARTGVTYEQYF.